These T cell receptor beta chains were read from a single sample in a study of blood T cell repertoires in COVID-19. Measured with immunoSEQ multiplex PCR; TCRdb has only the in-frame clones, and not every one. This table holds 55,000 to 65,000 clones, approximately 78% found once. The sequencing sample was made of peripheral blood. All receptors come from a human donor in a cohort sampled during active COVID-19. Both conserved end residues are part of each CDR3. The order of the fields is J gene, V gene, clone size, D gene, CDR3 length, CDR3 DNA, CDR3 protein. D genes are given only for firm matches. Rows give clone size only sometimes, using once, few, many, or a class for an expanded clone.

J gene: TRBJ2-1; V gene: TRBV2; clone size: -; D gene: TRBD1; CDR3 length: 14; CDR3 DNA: TGTGCCAGCAGCGGGACAGGGTTAAGCGATGAGCAGTTCTTC; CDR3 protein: CASSGTGLSDEQFF
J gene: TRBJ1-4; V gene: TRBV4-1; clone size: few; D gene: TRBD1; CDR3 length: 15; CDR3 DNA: TGCGCCAGCAGTAGAACAGGGGAGACTAATGAAAAACTGTTTTTT; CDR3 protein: CASSRTGETNEKLFF
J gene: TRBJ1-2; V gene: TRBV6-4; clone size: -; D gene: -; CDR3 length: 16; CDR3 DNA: TGTGCCAGCAGTGTGGAGGAACAGTACACCAACTATGGCTACACCTTC; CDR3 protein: CASSVEEQYTNYGYTF
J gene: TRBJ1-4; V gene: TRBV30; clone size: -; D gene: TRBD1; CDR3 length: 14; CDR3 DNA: TGTGCCTGGGGGAGGGGACAGTGGGGTGAGGGACTGTTTTTT; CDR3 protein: CAWGRGQWGEGLFF
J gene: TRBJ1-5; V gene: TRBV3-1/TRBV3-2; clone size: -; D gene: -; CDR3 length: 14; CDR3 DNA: TGTGCCAGCAGCCAAGAATATAGCAATCAGCCCCAGCATTTT; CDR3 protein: CASSQEYSNQPQHF
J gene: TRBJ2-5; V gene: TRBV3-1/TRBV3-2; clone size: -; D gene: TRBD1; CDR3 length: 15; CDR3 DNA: TGTGCCAGCAGCCAAGATCGCGGCAGGGGGGAGACCCAGTACTTC; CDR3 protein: CASSQDRGRGETQYF
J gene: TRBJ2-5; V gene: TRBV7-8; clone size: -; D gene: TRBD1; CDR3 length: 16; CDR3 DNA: TGTGCCAGCAGCTCAACCGGGACAGGGAGCCAAGAGACCCAGTACTTC; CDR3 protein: CASSSTGTGSQETQYF
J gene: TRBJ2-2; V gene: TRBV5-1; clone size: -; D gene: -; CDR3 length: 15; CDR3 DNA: TGCGCCAGCAGCTTGGCTCAGGGGATGACCGGGGAGCTGTTTTTT; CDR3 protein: CASSLAQGMTGELFF
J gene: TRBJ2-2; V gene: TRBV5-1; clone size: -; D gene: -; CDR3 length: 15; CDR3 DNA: TGCGCCAGCAGCTTGAAAGGGGTCGGCACCGGGGAGCTGTTTTTT; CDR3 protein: CASSLKGVGTGELFF
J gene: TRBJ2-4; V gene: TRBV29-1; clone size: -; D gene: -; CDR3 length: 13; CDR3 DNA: TGCAGCGTTGAGACGGGGGGCAAAGGGAGTCAGTACTTC; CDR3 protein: CSVETGGKGSQYF
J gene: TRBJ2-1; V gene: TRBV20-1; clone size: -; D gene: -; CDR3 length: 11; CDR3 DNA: TGCAGTGCCCATCGGGGGTATGAGCAGTTCTTC; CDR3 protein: CSAHRGYEQFF
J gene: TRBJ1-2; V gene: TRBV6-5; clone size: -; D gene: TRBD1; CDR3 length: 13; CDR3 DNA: TGTGCCAGCAGTTCTGGACAGGGCTATGGCTACACCTTC; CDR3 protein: CASSSGQGYGYTF
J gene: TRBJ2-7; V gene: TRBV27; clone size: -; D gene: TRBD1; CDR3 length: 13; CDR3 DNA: TGTGCCACCCAAGGGACAGGATCCTACGAGCAGTACTTC; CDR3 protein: CATQGTGSYEQYF
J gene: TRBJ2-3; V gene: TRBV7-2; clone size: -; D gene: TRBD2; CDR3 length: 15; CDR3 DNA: TGTGCCAGCAGTCCACTAGCGGGGGGTCGTGGGACGCAGTATTTT; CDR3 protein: CASSPLAGGRGTQYF
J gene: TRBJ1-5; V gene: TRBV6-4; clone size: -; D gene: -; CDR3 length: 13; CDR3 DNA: TGTGCCAGCAGTGTTGAGCGCAATCAGCCCCAGCATTTT; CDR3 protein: CASSVERNQPQHF
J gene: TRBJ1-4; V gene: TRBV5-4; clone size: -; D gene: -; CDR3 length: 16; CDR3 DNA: TGTGCCAGCAGCTTGGGGCGGACGGGATCTAATGAAAAACTGTTTTTT; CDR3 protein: CASSLGRTGSNEKLFF
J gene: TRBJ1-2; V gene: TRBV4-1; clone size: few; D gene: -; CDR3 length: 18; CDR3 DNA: TGCGCCAGCAGCCACTTAACCCTGGGCGGGCCAGGGGAGGGTGGCTACACCTTC; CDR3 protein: CASSHLTLGGPGEGGYTF
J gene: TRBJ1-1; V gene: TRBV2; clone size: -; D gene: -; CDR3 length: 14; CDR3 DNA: TGTGCCAGCAGTGAAGCGCTAGCGGGACGGGAAGCTTTCTTT; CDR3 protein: CASSEALAGREAFF
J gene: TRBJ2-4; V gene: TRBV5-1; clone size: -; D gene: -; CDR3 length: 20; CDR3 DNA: TGCGCCAGCAGCGCGATACCTCCCGGCCCGATTACAGGGGGGGGAGACATTCAGTACTTC; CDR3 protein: CASSAIPPGPITGGGDIQYF
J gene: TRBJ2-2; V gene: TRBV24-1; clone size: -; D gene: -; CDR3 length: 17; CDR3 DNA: TGTGCCACCAGTGCTGTCGGGGGGCCCGCGAACACCGGGGAGCTGTTTTTT; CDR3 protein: CATSAVGGPANTGELFF
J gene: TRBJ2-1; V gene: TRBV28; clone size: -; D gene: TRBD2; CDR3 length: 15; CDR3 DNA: TGTGCCAGCAGTTTATATTGGACTAGCGGTAATGAGCAGTTCTTC; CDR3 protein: CASSLYWTSGNEQFF
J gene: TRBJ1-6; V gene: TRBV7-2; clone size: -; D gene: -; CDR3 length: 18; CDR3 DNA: TGTGCCAGCACTGGTACAGGCCGCGAAAGCTCCTATAATTCACCCCTCCACTTT; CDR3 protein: CASTGTGRESSYNSPLHF
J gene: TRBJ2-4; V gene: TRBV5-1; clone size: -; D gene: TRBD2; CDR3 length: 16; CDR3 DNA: TGCGCCAGCAGGGAGTCCCCGAGCGGGGGCAAAAACATTCAGTACTTC; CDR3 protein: CASRESPSGGKNIQYF
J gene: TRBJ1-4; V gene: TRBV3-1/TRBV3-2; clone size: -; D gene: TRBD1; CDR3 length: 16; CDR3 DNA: TGTGCCAGCAGCCAACTTCAGGGGGGAAGTGTTGAAAAACTGTTTTTT; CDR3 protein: CASSQLQGGSVEKLFF